This T cell receptor (beta chain) was documented in a study of cytomegalovirus exposure and HLA in healthy donors. Study results and caveats: CMV serostatus was the only recorded immune exposure for donors.

The germline V gene has CDR1 SGHDN and CDR2 FVKESK. V was trimmed by 1 base and J by 0 bases, leaving 16 bases between them. The CDR3 sequence is 18 residues long. As to this clone: Its antigen is as yet unknown.

Vbeta (60) and Jbeta (13) primers were used in the PCR. Only in-frame clones appear in the TCRdb table, and some are missing; sequencing was by immunoSEQ multiplex PCR. The data contain some 140,000 clones, 65% to 80% of them singletons. The chain recombines TRBV14 with TRBJ1-3; D not certain. Sequencing was carried out using PBMCs. This receptor was obtained from a man aged 40-55 years in good health and CMV-seropositive. The CDR3 is CASSQVRGGTLSGNTIYF. The CDR3 DNA follows: TGTGCCAGCAGCCAAGTCCGTGGAGGTACCCTCTCTGGAAACACCATATATTTT. The variable domain in full, completed from reference TRBV14 and TRBJ1-3, reads EAGVTQFPSHSVIEKGQTVTLRCDPISGHDNLYWYRRVMGKEIKFLLHFVKESKQDESGMPNNRFLAERTGGTYSTLKVQPAELEDSGVYFCASSQVRGGTLSGNTIYFGEGSWLTVV.